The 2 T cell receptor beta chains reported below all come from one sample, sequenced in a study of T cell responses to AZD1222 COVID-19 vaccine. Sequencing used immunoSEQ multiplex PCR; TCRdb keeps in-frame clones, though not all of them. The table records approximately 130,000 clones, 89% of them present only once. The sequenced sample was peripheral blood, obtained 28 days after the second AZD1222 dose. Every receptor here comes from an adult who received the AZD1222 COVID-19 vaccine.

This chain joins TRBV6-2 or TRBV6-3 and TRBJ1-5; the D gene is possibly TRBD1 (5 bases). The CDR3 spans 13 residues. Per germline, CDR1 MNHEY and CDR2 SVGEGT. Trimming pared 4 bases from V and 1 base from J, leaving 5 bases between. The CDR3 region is CASSWGSNQPQHF. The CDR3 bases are TGTGCCAGCAGTTGGGGGAGCAATCAGCCCCAGCATTTT.

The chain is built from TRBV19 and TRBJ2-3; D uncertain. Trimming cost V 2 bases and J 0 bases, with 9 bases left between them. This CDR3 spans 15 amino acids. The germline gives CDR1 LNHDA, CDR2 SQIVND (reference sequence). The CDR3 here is CASSIIDRSTDTQYF. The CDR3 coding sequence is TGTGCCAGTAGTATAATCGACCGAAGCACAGATACGCAGTATTTT.